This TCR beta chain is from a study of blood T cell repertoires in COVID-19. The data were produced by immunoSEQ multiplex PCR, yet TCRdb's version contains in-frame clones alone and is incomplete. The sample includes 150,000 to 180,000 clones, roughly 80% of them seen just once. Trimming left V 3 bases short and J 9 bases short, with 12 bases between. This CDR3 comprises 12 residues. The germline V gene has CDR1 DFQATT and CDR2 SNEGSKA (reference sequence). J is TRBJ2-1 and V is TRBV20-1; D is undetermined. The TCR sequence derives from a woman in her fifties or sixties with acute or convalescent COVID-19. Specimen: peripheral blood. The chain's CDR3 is CSASGVYGEQFF. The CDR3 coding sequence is TGCAGTGCTAGTGGAGTGTATGGTGAGCAGTTCTTC.